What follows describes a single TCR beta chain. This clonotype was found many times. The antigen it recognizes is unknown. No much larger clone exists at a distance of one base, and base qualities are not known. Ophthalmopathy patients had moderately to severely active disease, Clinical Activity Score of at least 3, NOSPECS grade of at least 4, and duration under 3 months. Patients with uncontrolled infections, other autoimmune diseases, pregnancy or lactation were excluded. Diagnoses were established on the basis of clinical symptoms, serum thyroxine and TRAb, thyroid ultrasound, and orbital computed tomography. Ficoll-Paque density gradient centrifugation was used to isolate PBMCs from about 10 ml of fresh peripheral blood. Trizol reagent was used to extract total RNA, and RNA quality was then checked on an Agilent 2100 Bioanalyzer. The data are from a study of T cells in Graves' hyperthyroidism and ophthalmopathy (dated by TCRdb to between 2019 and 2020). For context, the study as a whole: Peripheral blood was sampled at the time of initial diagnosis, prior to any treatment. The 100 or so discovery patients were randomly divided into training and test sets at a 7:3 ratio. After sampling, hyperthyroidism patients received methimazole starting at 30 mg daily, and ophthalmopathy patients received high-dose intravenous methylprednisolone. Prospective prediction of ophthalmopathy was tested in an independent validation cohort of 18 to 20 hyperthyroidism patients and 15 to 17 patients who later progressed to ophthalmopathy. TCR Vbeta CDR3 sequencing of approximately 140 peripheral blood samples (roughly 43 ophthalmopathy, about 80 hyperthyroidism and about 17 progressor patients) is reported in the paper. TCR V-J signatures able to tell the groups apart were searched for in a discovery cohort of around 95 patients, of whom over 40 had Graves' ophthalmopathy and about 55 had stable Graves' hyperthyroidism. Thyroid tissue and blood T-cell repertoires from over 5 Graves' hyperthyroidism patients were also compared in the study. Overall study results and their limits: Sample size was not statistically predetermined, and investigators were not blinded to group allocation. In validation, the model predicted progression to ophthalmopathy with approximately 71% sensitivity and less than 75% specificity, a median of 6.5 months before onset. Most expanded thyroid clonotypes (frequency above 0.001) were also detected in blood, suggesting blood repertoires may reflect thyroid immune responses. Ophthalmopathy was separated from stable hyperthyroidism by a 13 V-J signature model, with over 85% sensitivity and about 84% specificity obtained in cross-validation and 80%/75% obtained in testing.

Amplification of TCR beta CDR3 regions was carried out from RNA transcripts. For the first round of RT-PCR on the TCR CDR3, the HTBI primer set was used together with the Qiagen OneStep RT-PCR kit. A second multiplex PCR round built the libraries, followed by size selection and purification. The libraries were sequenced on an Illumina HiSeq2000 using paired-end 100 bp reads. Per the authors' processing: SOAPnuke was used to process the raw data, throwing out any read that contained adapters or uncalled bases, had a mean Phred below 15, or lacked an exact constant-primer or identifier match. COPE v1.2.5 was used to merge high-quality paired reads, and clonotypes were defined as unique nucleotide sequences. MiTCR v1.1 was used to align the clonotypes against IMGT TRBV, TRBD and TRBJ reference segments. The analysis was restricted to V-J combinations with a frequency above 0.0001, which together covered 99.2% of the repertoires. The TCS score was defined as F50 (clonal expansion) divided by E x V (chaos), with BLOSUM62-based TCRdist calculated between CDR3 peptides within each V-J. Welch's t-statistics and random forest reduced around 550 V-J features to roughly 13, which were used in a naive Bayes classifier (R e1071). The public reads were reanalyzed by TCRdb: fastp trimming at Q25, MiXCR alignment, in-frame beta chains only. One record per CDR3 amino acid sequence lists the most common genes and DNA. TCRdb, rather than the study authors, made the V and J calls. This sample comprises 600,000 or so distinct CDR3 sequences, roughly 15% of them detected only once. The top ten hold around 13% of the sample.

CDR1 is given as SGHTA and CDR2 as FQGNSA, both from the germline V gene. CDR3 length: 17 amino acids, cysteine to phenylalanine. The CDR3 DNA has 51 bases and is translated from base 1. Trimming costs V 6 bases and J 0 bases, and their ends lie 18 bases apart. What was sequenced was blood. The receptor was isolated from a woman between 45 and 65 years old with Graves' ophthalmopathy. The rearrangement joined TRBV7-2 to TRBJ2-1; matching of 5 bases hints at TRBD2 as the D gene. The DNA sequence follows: TGTGCCAGCAGAGAGCCCTTCGGACTGAGCTCCTACAATGAGCAGTTCTTC. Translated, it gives CASREPFGLSSYNEQFF.